A single sample gave rise to the 10 T cell receptor beta chains below, sequenced in a study of T cells in Graves' hyperthyroidism and ophthalmopathy. Amplified TCR beta CDR3 regions came from RNA transcripts. Initially, a first-round RT-PCR of the TCR CDR3 employed the HTBI primer set. TCRdb reprocessed the multiplex PCR reads with MiXCR, giving one entry per CDR3 protein. The table shows about 610,000 distinct CDR3 sequences, with approximately 15% occurring only once. The specimen was blood. Receptors originate from a woman between 40 and 50 years old with Graves' ophthalmopathy.

This clonotype was recorded at least ten times. The chain joins TRBV6-1 to TRBJ2-7; D remains ambiguous. CDR1 and CDR2 from the germline V gene are MNHNS and SASEGT. The CDR3 is 14 residues long. V shed 6 bases and J shed 0 bases, with 12 bases lying between them. Here the CDR3 reads CASSRTRPSYEQYF. The CDR3 DNA reads as TGTGCCAGCAGCCGGACCCGCCCCTCCTACGAGCAGTACTTC.

At least ten counts were recorded for this clonotype. The chain uses TRBV14 and TRBJ2-1, with D unclear. This CDR3 has 16 residues. In germline, CDR1 is SGHDN, CDR2 FVKESK. Trimming left V 5 bases short and J 1 base short, with 15 bases between. The CDR3 region is CASSSYLTRSYNEQFF. The DNA for the CDR3 is TGTGCCAGCAGCTCCTACCTGACCCGGTCCTACAATGAGCAGTTCTTC.

This clonotype showed up just a few times. This rearrangement joins TRBV5-1 to TRBJ2-2, with a weak D call TRBD1 (6 bases). V was clipped by 4 bases and J by 3 bases, with 16 bases between them. The CDR3 is made up of 16 amino acids. Germline CDR1 SGHRS, CDR2 YFSETQ. This chain's CDR3 is CASSPPAAGDTGELFF. For the CDR3, the DNA is TGCGCCAGCAGCCCACCGGCGGCAGGGGACACCGGGGAGCTGTTTTTT. Together with reference TRBV5-1 and TRBJ2-2, the CDR3 gives the full variable domain: KAGVTQTPRYLIKTRGQQVTLSCSPISGHRSVSWYQQTPGQGLQFLFEYFSETQRNKGNFPGRFSGRQFSNSRSEMNVSTLELGDSALYLCASSPPAAGDTGELFFGEGSRLTVL.

This clonotype was detected only a few times. The chain is built from TRBV6-1 and TRBJ2-5, with D maybe TRBD2 (5 bases). Germline values: CDR1 MNHNS, CDR2 SASEGT. The ends were cut back, 5 bases at V and 2 bases at J, with 6 bases in the middle. This CDR3 region has 12 residues. CDR3 residues: CASSSGQETQYF. CDR3 DNA sequence: TGTGCCAGCAGTAGCGGACAAGAGACCCAGTACTTC.

Only a few counts were recorded for this clonotype. This sequence joins TRBV18 and TRBJ2-3, with D unclear. Trimming shortened V by 1 base and J by 0 bases, and 8 bases separated the two germline ends. Germline values: CDR1 KGHSH, CDR2 LQKENI. This CDR3 contains 15 residues. The CDR3 spells CASSPQRPSTDTQYF. The DNA of the CDR3 is TGTGCCAGCTCACCACAGCGACCTAGCACAGATACGCAGTATTTT. Filled out from reference TRBV18 and TRBJ2-3, the complete variable domain reads NAGVMQNPRHLVRRRGQEARLRCSPMKGHSHVYWYRQLPEEGLKFMVYLQKENIIDESGMPKERFSAEFPKEGPSILRIQQVVRGDSAAYFCASSPQRPSTDTQYFGPGTRLTVL.

The V and J genes are TRBV6-1 and TRBJ1-1; D uncertain. CDR3 length: 13 amino acids. V was trimmed by 7 bases and J by 0 bases, leaving 9 bases between them. Germline CDR1 is MNHNS and CDR2 is SASEGT. The CDR3 DNA sequence: TGTGCCAGCATTAGATATTTGAACACTGAAGCTTTCTTT. This translates into CASIRYLNTEAFF.

This clonotype was seen a few times. A junction boundary mismatches the germline segment, possibly from a read error. The J gene is TRBJ2-7, the V gene TRBV27; 7 bases fit TRBD2. CDR3 size: 14 residues. Germline CDR1 is MNHEY and CDR2 is SMNVEV (reference sequence). The CDR3 region is CASSPTGGPYGQYF. CDR3 bases: TGTGCCAGCAGTCCCACGGGGGGACCCTACGGGCAGTACTTC.

This clonotype was seen more than once but under ten times. The rearrangement uses TRBV20-1 and TRBJ1-6; the match to TRBD1 covers 9 bases. The germline V gene has CDR1 DFQATT and CDR2 SNEGSKA (reference sequence). With 1 base clipped from V and 6 bases from J, the junction kept 10 bases outside the gene matches. The CDR3 contains 17 residues. The CDR3, as DNA: TGCAGTGCTAGAGTAACGGGGACAGGGAGAGCTAATTCACCCCTCCACTTT. Its protein product is CSARVTGTGRANSPLHF.

As DNA, the CDR3 is TGCAGTGCTAGCCTAGAGATGACAGGGCCTGGAAACACCATATATTTT. It codes for CSASLEMTGPGNTIYF. The gene calls are TRBV20-1 and TRBJ1-3, with 7 bases matching TRBD1. Germline-derived CDR1 and CDR2 are DFQATT and SNEGSKA (reference sequence). The J segment lost 2 bases and the V segment lost 3 bases, leaving 10 bases of the junction unmatched. The CDR3 is 16 residues long.

Ten or more counts support this clonotype. J is TRBJ1-5 and V is TRBV28, with TRBD1 matching over 7 bases. This CDR3 has 15 residues. The ends lost 8 bases at V and 3 bases at J; junction bases unmatched: 10. The V gene's germline CDR1 is MDHEN and CDR2 SYDVKM. CDR3 nucleotide sequence: TGTGCCAGCGTTCCTAGGGGGCGCGTCAATCAGCCCCAGCATTTT. Protein: CASVPRGRVNQPQHF.